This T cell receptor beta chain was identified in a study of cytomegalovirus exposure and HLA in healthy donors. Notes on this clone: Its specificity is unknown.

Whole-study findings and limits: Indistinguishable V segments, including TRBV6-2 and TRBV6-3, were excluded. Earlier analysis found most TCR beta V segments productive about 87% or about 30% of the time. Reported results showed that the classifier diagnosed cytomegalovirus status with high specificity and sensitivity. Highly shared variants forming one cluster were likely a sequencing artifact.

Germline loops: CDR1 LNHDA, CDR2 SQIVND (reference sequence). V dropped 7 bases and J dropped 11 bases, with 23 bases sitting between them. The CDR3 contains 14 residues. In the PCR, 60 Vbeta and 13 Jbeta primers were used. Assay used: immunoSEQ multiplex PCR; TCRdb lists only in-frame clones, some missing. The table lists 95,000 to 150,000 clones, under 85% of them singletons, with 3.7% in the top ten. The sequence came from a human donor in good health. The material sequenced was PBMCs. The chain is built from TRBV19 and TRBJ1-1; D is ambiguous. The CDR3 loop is CASTPTKAAVRAFF. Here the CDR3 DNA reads TGTGCCAGTACCCCTACAAAGGCGGCGGTACGTGCTTTCTTT.